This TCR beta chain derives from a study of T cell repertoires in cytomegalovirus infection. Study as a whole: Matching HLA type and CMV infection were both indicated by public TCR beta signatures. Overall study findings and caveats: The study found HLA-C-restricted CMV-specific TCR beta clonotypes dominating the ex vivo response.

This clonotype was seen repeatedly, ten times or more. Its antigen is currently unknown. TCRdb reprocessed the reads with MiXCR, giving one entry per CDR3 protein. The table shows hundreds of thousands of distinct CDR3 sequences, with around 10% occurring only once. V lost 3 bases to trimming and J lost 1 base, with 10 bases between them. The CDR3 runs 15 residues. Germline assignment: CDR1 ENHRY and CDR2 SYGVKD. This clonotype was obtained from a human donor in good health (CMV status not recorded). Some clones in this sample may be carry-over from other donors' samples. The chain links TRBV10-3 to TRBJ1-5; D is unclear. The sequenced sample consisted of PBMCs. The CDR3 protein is CAISENTLSNQPQHF. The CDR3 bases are TGTGCCATCAGTGAAAACACCCTAAGCAATCAGCCCCAGCATTTT.